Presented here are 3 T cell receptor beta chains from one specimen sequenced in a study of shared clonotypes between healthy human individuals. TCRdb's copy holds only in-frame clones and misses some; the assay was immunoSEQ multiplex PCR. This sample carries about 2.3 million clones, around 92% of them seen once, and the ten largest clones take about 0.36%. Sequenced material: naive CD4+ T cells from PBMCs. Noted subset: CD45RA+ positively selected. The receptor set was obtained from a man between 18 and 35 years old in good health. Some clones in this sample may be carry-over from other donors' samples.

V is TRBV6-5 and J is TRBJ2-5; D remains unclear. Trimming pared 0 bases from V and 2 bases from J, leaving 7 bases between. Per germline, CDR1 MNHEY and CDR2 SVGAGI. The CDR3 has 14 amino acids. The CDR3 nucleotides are TGTGCCAGCAGTTACTCGACTTTACAAGAGACCCAGTACTTC. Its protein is CASSYSTLQETQYF.

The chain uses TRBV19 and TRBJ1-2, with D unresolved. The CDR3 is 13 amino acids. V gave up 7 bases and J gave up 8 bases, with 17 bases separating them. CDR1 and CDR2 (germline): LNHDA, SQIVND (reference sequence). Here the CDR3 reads CASTTGSPRGYTF. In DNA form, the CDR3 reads TGTGCCAGTACCACTGGCAGCCCCCGGGGCTACACCTTC.

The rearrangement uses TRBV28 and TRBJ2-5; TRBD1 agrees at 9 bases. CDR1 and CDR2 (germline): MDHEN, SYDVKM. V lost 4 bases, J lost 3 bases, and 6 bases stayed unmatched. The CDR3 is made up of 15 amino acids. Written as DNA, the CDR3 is TGTGCCAGCAGTTCACAGGGGGCCGGTGAAGAGACCCAGTACTTC. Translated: CASSSQGAGEETQYF.